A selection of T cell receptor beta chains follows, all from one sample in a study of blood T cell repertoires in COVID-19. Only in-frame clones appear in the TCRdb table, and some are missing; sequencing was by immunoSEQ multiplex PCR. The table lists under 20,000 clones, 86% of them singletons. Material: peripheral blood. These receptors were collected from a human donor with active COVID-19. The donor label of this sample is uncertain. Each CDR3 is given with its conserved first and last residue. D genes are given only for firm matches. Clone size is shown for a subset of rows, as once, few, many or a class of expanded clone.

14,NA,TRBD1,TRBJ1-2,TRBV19,CASSMQGANYGYTF,TGTGCCAGTAGTATGCAGGGGGCAAACTATGGCTACACCTTC
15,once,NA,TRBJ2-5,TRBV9,CASSVAGGLRETQYF,TGTGCCAGCAGCGTAGCTGGGGGGTTGCGTGAGACCCAGTACTTC
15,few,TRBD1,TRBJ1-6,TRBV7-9,CASSPPGTGSSPLHF,TGTGCCAGCAGCCCCCCGGGGACAGGGAGTTCACCCCTCCACTTT
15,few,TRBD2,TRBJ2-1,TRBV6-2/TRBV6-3,CASSFSGGPYNEQFF,TGTGCCAGCAGTTTTAGCGGGGGCCCTTACAATGAGCAGTTCTTC
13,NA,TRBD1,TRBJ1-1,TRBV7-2,CATMTGSRTEAFF,TGTGCCACCATGACAGGGAGTCGAACTGAAGCTTTCTTT
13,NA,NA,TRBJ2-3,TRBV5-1,CASNDRSTDTQYF,TGCGCCAGCAATGACAGGAGCACAGATACGCAGTATTTT
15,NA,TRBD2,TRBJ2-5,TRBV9,CASSEGLAVYETQYF,TGTGCCAGCAGCGAAGGACTAGCGGTTTATGAGACCCAGTACTTC
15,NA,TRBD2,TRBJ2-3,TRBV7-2,CASSLVGGRSDTQYF,TGTGCCAGCAGCTTAGTGGGGGGGAGGTCAGATACGCAGTATTTT
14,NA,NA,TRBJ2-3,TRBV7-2,CASSLARSTDTQYF,TGTGCCAGCAGCTTAGCACGGAGCACAGATACGCAGTATTTT
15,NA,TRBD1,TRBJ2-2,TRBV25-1,CASSAFDRDTRELFF,TGTGCCAGCAGTGCGTTTGACAGGGACACCCGGGAGCTGTTTTTT
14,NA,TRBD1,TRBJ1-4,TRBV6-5,CASRTGGRNEKLFF,TGTGCCAGCAGGACAGGGGGCAGAAATGAAAAACTGTTTTTT
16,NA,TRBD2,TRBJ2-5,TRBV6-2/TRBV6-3,CASSYSSSGEIETQYF,TGTGCCAGCAGTTACTCGAGTAGCGGGGAGATAGAGACCCAGTACTTC
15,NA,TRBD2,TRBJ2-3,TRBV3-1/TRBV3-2,CASSQRGGAADTQYF,TGTGCCAGCAGCCAACGCGGGGGGGCAGCTGATACGCAGTATTTT
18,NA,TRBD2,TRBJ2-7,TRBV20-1,CSASSGLAGGTSSYEQYF,TGCAGTGCTAGTTCGGGACTAGCGGGGGGTACGAGCTCCTACGAGCAGTACTTC
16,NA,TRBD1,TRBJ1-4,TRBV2,CASSSQGARANEKLFF,TGTGCCAGCAGTTCCCAGGGGGCGCGGGCTAATGAAAAACTGTTTTTT
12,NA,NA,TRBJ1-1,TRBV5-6,CASSLGDTEAFF,TGTGCCAGCAGCTTGGGAGACACTGAAGCTTTCTTT
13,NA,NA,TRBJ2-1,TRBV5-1,CASSRGYDNEQFF,TGCGCCAGCAGTAGGGGGTACGACAATGAGCAGTTCTTC
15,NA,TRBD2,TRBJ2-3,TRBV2,CASSGLAGGTDTQYF,TGTGCCAGCAGTGGGCTAGCGGGGGGAACCGATACGCAGTATTTT
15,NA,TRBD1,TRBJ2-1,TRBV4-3,CASSPTGQGRREQFF,TGCGCCAGCAGTCCCACGGGACAGGGGCGGCGTGAGCAGTTCTTC
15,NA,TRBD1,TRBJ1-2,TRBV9,CASSVSLQGLDGYTF,TGTGCCAGCAGCGTCTCTTTACAGGGGTTGGATGGCTACACCTTC
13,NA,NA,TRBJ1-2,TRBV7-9,CASSLEPDYGYTF,TGTGCCAGCAGCTTAGAGCCTGACTATGGCTACACCTTC
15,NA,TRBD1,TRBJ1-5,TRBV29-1,CSVGTGQGNNQPQHF,TGCAGCGTTGGGACGGGACAGGGGAACAATCAGCCCCAGCATTTT
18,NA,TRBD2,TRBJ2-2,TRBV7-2,CASSLGRRGGAVIGELFF,TGTGCCAGCAGCTTAGGCCGCCGCGGGGGGGCCGTAATCGGGGAGCTGTTTTTT
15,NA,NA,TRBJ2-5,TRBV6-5,CASRHGGASQETQYF,TGTGCCAGTCGACATGGGGGGGCGTCCCAAGAGACCCAGTACTTC
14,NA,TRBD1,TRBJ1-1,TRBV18,CASSNRGGEAEAFF,TGTGCCAGCTCGAACAGGGGGGGAGAGGCTGAAGCTTTCTTT
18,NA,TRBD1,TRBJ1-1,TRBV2,CASSGTGQGKLPGLEAFF,TGTGCCAGCAGCGGAACGGGACAGGGAAAGCTGCCGGGACTAGAAGCTTTCTTT
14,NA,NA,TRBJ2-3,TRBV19,CASARGGRTDTQYF,TGTGCCAGTGCCCGCGGGGGCCGCACAGATACGCAGTATTTT
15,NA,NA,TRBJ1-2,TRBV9,CASSRQSTRIPGYTF,TGTGCCAGCAGTCGACAGTCTACACGTATACCGGGCTACACCTTC
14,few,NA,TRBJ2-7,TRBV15,CATSRDPGANEQYF,TGTGCCACCAGCAGAGATCCAGGGGCCAACGAGCAGTACTTC
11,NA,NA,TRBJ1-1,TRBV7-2,CASSLYGEAFF,TGTGCCAGCAGCTTATACGGTGAAGCTTTCTTT
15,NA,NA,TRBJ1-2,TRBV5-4,CASSSAGGRIYGYTF,TGTGCCAGCAGCTCTGCGGGGGGCCGGATCTATGGCTACACCTTC
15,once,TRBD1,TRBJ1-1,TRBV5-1,CASSPRTGTGTEAFF,TGCGCCAGCAGCCCGCGAACCGGGACAGGGACTGAAGCTTTCTTT
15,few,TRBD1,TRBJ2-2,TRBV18,CASSDGQVNTGELFF,TGTGCCAGCTCTGATGGACAGGTTAACACCGGGGAGCTGTTTTTT
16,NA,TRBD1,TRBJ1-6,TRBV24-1,CATSPGGDSIPSPLHF,TGTGCCACCAGCCCGGGGGGGGACAGTATCCCTTCACCCCTCCACTTT
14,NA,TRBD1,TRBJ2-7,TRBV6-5,CASRAGTGAYEQYF,TGTGCCAGCAGGGCCGGGACAGGGGCCTACGAGCAGTACTTC
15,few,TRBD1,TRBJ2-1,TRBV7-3,CASSPRGQGLNEQFF,TGTGCCAGCAGCCCCCGCGGACAGGGTTTAAATGAGCAGTTCTTC
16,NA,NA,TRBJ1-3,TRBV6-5,CASSYSSLGSGNTIYF,TGTGCCAGCAGTTACTCGTCGCTGGGCTCGGGAAACACCATATATTTT
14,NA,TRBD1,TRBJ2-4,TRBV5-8,CASRLQGAPNIQYF,TGTGCCAGCAGACTCCAGGGGGCGCCCAACATTCAGTACTTC
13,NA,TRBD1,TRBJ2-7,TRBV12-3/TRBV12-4,CASSWDSSYEQYF,TGTGCCAGCAGTTGGGACAGCTCCTACGAGCAGTACTTC
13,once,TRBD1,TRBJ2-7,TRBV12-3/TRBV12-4,CASSPTGTYEQYF,TGTGCCAGCAGTCCGACAGGGACCTACGAGCAGTACTTC
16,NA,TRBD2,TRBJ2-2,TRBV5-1,CASSLRTSGATGELFF,TGCGCCAGCAGCCTACGGACTAGCGGGGCGACCGGGGAGCTGTTTTTT
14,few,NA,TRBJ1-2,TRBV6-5,CASSYYGTTYGYTF,TGTGCCAGCAGTTACTATGGTACAACCTATGGCTACACCTTC
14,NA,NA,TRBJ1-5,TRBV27,CASSSSFQGQPQHF,TGTGCCAGCAGTTCCTCCTTCCAGGGTCAGCCCCAGCATTTT
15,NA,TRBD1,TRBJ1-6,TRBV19,CASSILGQGNSPLHF,TGTGCCAGTAGTATATTGGGACAGGGGAATTCACCCCTCCACTTT
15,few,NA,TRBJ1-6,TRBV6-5,CASSTYQGGVAPLHF,TGTGCCAGCAGCACCTATCAGGGAGGGGTGGCCCCCCTCCACTTT
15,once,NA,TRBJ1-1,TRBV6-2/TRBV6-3,CASSPSREVRTEAFF,TGTGCCAGCAGTCCAAGCAGGGAGGTGAGAACTGAAGCTTTCTTT
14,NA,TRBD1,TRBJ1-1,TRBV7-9,CASRLGQGGPKAFF,TGTGCCAGCAGGTTGGGGCAGGGGGGTCCGAAAGCTTTCTTT
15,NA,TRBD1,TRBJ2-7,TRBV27,CASSSGTGVSYEQYF,TGTGCCAGCAGTTCCGGCACAGGGGTTTCCTACGAGCAGTACTTC
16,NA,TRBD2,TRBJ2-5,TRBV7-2,CASSLTTSGGQETQYF,TGTGCCAGCAGCTTAACAACTAGCGGAGGGCAAGAGACCCAGTACTTC
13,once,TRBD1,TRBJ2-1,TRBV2,CASSWDRANEQFF,TGTGCCAGCAGTTGGGACAGGGCGAATGAGCAGTTCTTC
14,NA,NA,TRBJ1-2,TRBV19,CASSIGGGNYGYTF,TGTGCCAGTAGTATAGGGGGGGGAAACTATGGCTACACCTTC
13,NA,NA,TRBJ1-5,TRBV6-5,CASRSGGSQPQHF,TGTGCCAGCAGGTCTGGGGGCAGTCAGCCCCAGCATTTT
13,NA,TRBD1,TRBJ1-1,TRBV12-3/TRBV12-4,CASSRGQASEAFF,TGTGCCAGCAGCCGGGGACAGGCGTCTGAAGCTTTCTTT
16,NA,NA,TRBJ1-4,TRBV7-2,CASSLASRVGGEKLFF,TGTGCCAGCAGCTTAGCGTCAAGGGTGGGGGGTGAAAAACTGTTTTTT